Each of the 19 T cell receptor beta chains below was sequenced from the same sample in a study of cytomegalovirus exposure and HLA in healthy donors. Both 60 Vbeta primers and 13 Jbeta primers went into the PCR. Produced via immunoSEQ multiplex PCR; TCRdb's table is partial and in-frame only. The sample shows approximately 120,000 clones, and approximately 0.99% sits with its ten largest clones. The specimen sequenced was PBMCs. These receptors all stem from a young man in good health and CMV-seronegative.

J is TRBJ2-3 and V is TRBV6-1; TRBD1 agrees at 8 bases. This CDR3 is 17 amino acids long. V shed 2 bases, J shed 1 base, and the junction held 8 bases outside the gene matches. Per germline, CDR1 MNHNS and CDR2 SASEGT. The chain's CDR3 is CASSERSPDRGTDTQYF. The CDR3 region has the DNA TGTGCCAGCAGTGAACGTTCTCCGGACAGGGGCACAGATACGCAGTATTTT.

The V and J genes are TRBV4-2 and TRBJ2-7; TRBD1 aligns across 8 bases. CDR1 LGHNA and CDR2 YNFKEQ come from the germline V gene. This CDR3 spans 15 amino acids. V gave up 1 base and J gave up 4 bases; unmatched junction bases: 6. This CDR3 is CASSQALDRAYEQYF. The CDR3 DNA is TGTGCCAGCAGCCAAGCTTTGGACAGGGCATACGAGCAGTACTTC.

The chain links TRBV13 to TRBJ1-5; D not certain. The length of the CDR3 is 14 residues. Germline CDR1 is PRHDT and CDR2 is FYEKMQ (reference sequence). The ends were cut back, 0 bases at V and 3 bases at J, with 6 bases in the middle. CDR3 region: CASSLGQANQPQHF. Here the CDR3 DNA reads TGTGCCAGCAGCTTAGGGCAGGCCAATCAGCCCCAGCATTTT.

The V gene is TRBV2, the J gene TRBJ1-4, with a weak D call TRBD1 (6 bases). V was cut by 7 bases and J by 7 bases, with 10 bases left in between. The germline V gene encodes CDR1 SNHLY and CDR2 FYNNEI. This CDR3 contains 12 residues. CDR3 nucleotide sequence: TGTGCCAGCATGGGGGGGCGTGAAAAACTGTTTTTT. Protein product: CASMGGREKLFF.

The chain is built from TRBV28 and TRBJ2-5, with 13 bases fitting TRBD2. The J segment lost 4 bases and the V segment lost 5 bases, leaving 4 bases of the junction unmatched. The CDR3 runs to 15 residues. Germline V gives CDR1 MDHEN, CDR2 SYDVKM. The CDR3 DNA reads TGTGCCAGCAGTCGACTAGCGGGAGGAGGAGAGACCCAGTACTTC. It encodes CASSRLAGGGETQYF.

The rearrangement joins TRBV6-1 to TRBJ1-5; D unclear. The CDR3 runs to 15 residues. The V and J ends lost 2 bases and 1 base respectively, with 9 bases between them. Germline CDR1 reads MNHNS; CDR2 reads SASEGT. This CDR3 is CASSELRFSNQPQHF. The DNA for the CDR3 is TGTGCCAGCAGTGAATTGAGGTTCAGCAATCAGCCCCAGCATTTT.

This rearrangement joins TRBV7-9 to TRBJ2-7; 8 bases fit TRBD2. Germline CDR1 SEHNR, CDR2 FQNEAQ (reference sequence). This CDR3 contains 16 residues. Trimming cost V 0 bases and J 1 base; bases outside gene matches: 5. The CDR3 sequence: CASSLAAGATSYEQYF. The CDR3 bases are TGTGCCAGCAGCTTAGCAGCGGGGGCCACATCCTACGAGCAGTACTTC.

The rearrangement uses TRBV13 and TRBJ1-6; D may be TRBD1 (5 bases). From germline, CDR1 is PRHDT and CDR2 FYEKMQ (reference sequence). The V gene lost 5 bases and the J gene lost 10 bases, with 21 bases spanning the gap. This CDR3 comprises 16 residues. The CDR3 loop is CASSPKRQGGKSPLHF. The CDR3 DNA sequence: TGTGCCAGCAGCCCAAAGCGGCAGGGCGGGAAATCACCCCTCCACTTT.

The CDR3 nucleotides read TGTGCCAGCAGGGGTGGGACTGTTGTAACTGAAGCTTTCTTT. It translates to CASRGGTVVTEAFF. V gene TRBV28 combines with J gene TRBJ1-1; D perhaps matches TRBD1 (5 bases). Germline values: CDR1 MDHEN, CDR2 SYDVKM. CDR3 size: 14 residues. The ends were cut back, 6 bases at V and 5 bases at J, with 16 bases in the middle.

Here the CDR3 reads CASSPLSPGRGRTEAFF. Written as DNA, the CDR3 is TGTGCCAGCAGCCCGTTATCGCCGGGACGAGGGAGGACTGAAGCTTTCTTT. The genes are TRBV7-6 and TRBJ1-1, with D possibly being TRBD1 (5 bases). CDR1 SGHVS and CDR2 FNYEAQ come from the germline V gene. V lost 5 bases to trimming and J lost 5 bases, with 24 bases between them. The CDR3 has 17 amino acids.

The rearrangement links TRBV7-8 to TRBJ2-7; 7 bases map to TRBD1. Germline CDR1 reads SGHVS; CDR2 reads FQNEAQ. J gave up 0 bases and V 3 bases, and 5 bases lay outside the gene matches. There are 15 residues in the CDR3. CDR3 sequence: CASSLTGPFSYEQYF. CDR3 sequence (DNA): TGTGCCAGCAGCTTGACAGGGCCTTTCTCCTACGAGCAGTACTTC.

This rearrangement joins TRBV11-2 to TRBJ2-7, with D possibly matching TRBD1 (6 bases). V lost 1 base and J 6 bases, leaving 16 bases between the germline ends. Germline lookup yields CDR1 SGHAT and CDR2 FQNNGV. This CDR3 is 15 amino acids long. CDR3 in DNA: TGTGCCAGCAGCTTAGGTATAGCAGGGGCCGGCGAGCAGTACTTC. This gives the protein CASSLGIAGAGEQYF.

This chain joins TRBV5-1 and TRBJ1-2, with 12 bases lining up with TRBD1. Trimming cost V 2 bases and J 3 bases; bases outside gene matches: 2. Germline V gives CDR1 SGHRS, CDR2 YFSETQ. The CDR3 is made up of 15 amino acids. In DNA, the CDR3 is TGCGCCAGCAGCTTAGGGGACAGGGGGCACTATGGCTACACCTTC. Amino acids: CASSLGDRGHYGYTF.

This chain joins TRBV7-9 and TRBJ1-2; 7 positions agree with TRBD1. The CDR3 length is 13 residues. Trimming removed 3 bases from V and 3 bases from J; junction bases left unmatched: 1. Germline V CDR1 and CDR2: SEHNR, FQNEAQ (reference sequence). In DNA form, the CDR3 reads TGTGCCAGCAGCTTTGACAGGGACTATGGCTACACCTTC. Translated: CASSFDRDYGYTF.

This rearrangement joins TRBV9 to TRBJ2-5, with 8 bases fitting TRBD2. Germline CDR1 and CDR2: SGDLS and YYNGEE. CDR3 size: 17 residues. The trim removed 3 bases at V and 3 bases at J, leaving 13 bases unmatched. The CDR3 sequence: CASSDPWSGGPKETQYF. The CDR3 DNA sequence: TGTGCCAGCAGCGACCCATGGAGCGGGGGCCCCAAAGAGACCCAGTACTTC.

The chain recombines TRBV5-1 with TRBJ2-2; 9 bases are a match to TRBD2. The germline CDR1 and CDR2 sequences are SGHRS and YFSETQ. V lost 5 bases and J lost 3; bases outside the gene matches: 2. This CDR3 contains 14 residues. In DNA form, the CDR3 reads TGCGCCAGCAGAAGGACTAGCGACACCGGGGAGCTGTTTTTT. Translated: CASRRTSDTGELFF. Full variable domain (missing parts from reference TRBV5-1 and TRBJ2-2): KAGVTQTPRYLIKTRGQQVTLSCSPISGHRSVSWYQQTPGQGLQFLFEYFSETQRNKGNFPGRFSGRQFSNSRSEMNVSTLELGDSALYLCASRRTSDTGELFFGEGSRLTVL.

The rearrangement joins TRBV5-1 to TRBJ1-5, with D possibly being TRBD1 (5 bases). V was clipped by 0 bases and J by 4 bases, with 11 bases between them. The CDR3 is 15 amino acids. Germline lookup yields CDR1 SGHRS and CDR2 YFSETQ. This chain's CDR3 is CASSLDGGGNQPQHF. The CDR3 DNA reads TGCGCCAGCAGCTTGGATGGGGGAGGGAATCAGCCCCAGCATTTT.

This chain joins TRBV5-4 and TRBJ2-1, with TRBD1 identical over 8 bases. V lost 2 bases, J lost 6 bases, and 1 base stayed unmatched. CDR3 size: 13 residues. Germline lookup yields CDR1 SGHNT and CDR2 YYREEE (reference sequence). DNA for the CDR3: TGTGCCAGCAGCTTTCAGGGGGCCAATGAGCAGTTCTTC. Translated: CASSFQGANEQFF.

The rearrangement uses TRBV27 and TRBJ2-3; the D gene is possibly TRBD1 (5 bases). V was cut by 8 bases and J by 4 bases, with 10 bases left in between. The V gene's germline CDR1 is MNHEY and CDR2 SMNVEV (reference sequence). The CDR3 runs to 12 residues. CDR3: CASSRGPDTQYF. In DNA form, the CDR3 reads TGTGCCAGCTCTAGGGGCCCAGATACGCAGTATTTT.